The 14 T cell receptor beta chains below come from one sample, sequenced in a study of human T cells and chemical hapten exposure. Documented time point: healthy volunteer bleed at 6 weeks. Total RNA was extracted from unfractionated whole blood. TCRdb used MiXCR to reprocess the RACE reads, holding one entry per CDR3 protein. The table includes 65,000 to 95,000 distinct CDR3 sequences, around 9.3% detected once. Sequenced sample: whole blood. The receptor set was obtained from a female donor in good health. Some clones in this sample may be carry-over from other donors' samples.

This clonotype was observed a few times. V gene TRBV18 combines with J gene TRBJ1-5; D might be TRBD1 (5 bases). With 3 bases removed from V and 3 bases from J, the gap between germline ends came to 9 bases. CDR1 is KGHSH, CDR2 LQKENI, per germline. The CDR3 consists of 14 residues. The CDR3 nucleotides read TGTGCCAGCTCACCCGACAGTAACAATCAGCCCCAGCATTTT. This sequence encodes CASSPDSNNQPQHF.

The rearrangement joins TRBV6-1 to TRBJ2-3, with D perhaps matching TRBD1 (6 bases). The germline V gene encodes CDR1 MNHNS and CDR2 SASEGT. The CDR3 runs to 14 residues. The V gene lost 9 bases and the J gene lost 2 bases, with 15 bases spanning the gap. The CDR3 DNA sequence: TGTGCCAGTAGCCGGGACACCTTCACAGATACGCAGTATTTT. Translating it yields CASSRDTFTDTQYF.

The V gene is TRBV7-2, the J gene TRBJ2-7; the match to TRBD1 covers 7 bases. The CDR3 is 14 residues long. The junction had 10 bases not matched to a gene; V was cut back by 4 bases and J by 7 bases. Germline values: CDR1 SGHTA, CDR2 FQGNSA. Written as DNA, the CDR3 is TGTGCCAGCAGCTCGTTTCGACAGGGTGGTGAGCAGTACTTC. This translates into CASSSFRQGGEQYF.

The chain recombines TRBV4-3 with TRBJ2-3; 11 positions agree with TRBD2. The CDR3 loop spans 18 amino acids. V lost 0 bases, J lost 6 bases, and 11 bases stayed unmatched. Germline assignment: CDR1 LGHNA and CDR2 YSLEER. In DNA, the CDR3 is TGCGCCAGCAGCCAAGACGGAGGTAGCGGGGGGGCTATGGATACGCAGTATTTT. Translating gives CASSQDGGSGGAMDTQYF.

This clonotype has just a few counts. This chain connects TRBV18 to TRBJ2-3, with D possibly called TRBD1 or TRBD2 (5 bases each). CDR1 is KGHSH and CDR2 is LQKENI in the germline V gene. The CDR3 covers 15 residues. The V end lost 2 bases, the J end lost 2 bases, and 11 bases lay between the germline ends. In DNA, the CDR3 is TGTGCCAGCTCACCAGCTGAGGGGTACACAGATACGCAGTATTTT. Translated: CASSPAEGYTDTQYF.

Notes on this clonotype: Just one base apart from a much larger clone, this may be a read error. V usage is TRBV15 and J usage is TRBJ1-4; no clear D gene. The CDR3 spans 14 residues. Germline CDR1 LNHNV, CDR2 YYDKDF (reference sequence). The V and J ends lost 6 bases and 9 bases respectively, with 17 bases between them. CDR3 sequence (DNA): TGTGCCACCAGGAACCCTCCCGGGCGCAAAAAACTGTTTTTT. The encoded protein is CATRNPPGRKKLFF.

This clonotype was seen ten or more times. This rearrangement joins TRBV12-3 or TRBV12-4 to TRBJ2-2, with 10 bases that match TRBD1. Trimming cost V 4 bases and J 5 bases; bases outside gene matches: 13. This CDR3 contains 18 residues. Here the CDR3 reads CASSSDGWDRGRTGELFF. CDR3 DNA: TGTGCCAGCAGTTCAGACGGGTGGGACAGGGGAAGAACCGGGGAGCTGTTTTTT.

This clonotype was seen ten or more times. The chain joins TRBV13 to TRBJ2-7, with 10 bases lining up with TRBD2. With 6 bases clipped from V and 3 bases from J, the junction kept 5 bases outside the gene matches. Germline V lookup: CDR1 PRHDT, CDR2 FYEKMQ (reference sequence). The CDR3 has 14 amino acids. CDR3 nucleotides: TGTGCCAGCAGGCAGCGGGGGGGAAGCTACGAGCAGTACTTC. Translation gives CASRQRGGSYEQYF.

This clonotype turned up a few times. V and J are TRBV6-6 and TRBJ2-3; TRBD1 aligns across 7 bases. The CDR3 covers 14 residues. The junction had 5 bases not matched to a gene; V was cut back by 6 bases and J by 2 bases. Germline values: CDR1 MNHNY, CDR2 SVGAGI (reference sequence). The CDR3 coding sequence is TGTGCCAGCAGCCGGACAGGATACACAGATACGCAGTATTTT. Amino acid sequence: CASSRTGYTDTQYF.

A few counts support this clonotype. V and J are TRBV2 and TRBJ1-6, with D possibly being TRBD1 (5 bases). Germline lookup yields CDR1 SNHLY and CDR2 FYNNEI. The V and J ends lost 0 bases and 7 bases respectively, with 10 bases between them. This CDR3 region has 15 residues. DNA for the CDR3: TGTGCCAGCAGTGAAGCGGGGCTCGGGAATTCACCCCTCCACTTT. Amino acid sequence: CASSEAGLGNSPLHF.

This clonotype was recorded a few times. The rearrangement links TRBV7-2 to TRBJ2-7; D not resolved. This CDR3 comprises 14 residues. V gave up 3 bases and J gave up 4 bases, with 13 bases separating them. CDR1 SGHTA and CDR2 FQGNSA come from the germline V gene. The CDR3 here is CASSFRSGPYEQYF. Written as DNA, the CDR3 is TGTGCCAGCAGCTTCCGGTCCGGGCCATACGAGCAGTACTTC.

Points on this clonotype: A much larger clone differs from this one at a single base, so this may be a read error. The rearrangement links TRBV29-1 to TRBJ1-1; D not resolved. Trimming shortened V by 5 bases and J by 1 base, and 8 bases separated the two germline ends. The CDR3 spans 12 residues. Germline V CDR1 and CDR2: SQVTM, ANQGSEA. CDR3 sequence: CSVSARNTEAFF. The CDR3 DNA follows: TGCAGCGTTTCAGCCAGGAACACTGAAGCTTTCTTT. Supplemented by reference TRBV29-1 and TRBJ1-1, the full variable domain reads SAVISQKPSRDICQRGTSLTIQCQVDSQVTMMFWYRQQPGQSLTLIATANQGSEATYESGFVIDKFPISRPNLTFSTLTVSNMSPEDSSIYLCSVSARNTEAFFGQGTRLTVV.

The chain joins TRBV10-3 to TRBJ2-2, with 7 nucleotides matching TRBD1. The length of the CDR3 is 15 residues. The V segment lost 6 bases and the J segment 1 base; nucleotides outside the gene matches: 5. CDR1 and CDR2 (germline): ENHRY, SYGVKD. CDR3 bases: TGTGCCATCAGGTCCGGGACAGTGAACACCGGGGAGCTGTTTTTT. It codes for CAIRSGTVNTGELFF.

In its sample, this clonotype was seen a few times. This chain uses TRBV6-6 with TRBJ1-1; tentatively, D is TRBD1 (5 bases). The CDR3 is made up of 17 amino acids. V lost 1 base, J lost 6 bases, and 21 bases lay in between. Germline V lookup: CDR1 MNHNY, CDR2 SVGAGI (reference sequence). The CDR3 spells CASSYYTGPATTPEAFF. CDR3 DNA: TGTGCCAGCAGTTACTATACAGGCCCTGCCACGACCCCTGAAGCTTTCTTT.